Detailed here is one T cell receptor (beta chain). No antigen is known for it. This sample was included in a study of T cell responses to AZD1222 COVID-19 vaccine. Study-wide context: Combined were second doses at about 4 or about 12 weeks.

Deletions cut 6 bases from V and 0 bases from J, with 9 bases between. The CDR3 is made up of 14 amino acids. Per the germline V gene, CDR1 is MNHEY and CDR2 is SVGAGI. The study's findings and limits: Reportedly, nearly half of unique spike TCRs recognized epitopes outside B.1.351/B.1.1.7 mutations. There were vaccine-associated CD4 TCRs across spike, dominant at 160-218 and 743-854.

Only in-frame clones appear in the TCRdb table, and some are missing; sequencing was by immunoSEQ multiplex PCR. This sample carries under 150,000 clones, 85% to 95% of them seen once, and the ten largest clones take under 3.5%. The sample here was peripheral blood, taken on day 0 of AZD1222 vaccination. This receptor was identified in an adult in good health. The rearrangement joins TRBV6-5 to TRBJ1-3; weak D call: TRBD1 (6 bases). For the CDR3, the DNA is TGTGCCAGCAGGGTGGACAGCTCTGGAAACACCATATATTTT. Translation gives CASRVDSSGNTIYF.